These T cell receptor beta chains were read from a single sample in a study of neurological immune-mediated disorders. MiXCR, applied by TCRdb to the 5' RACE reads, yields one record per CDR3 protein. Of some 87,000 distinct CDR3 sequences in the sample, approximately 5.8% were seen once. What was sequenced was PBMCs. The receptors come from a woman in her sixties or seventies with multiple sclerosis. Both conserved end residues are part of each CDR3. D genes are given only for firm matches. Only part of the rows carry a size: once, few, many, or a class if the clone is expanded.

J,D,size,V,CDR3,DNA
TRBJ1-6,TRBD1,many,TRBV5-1,CASSFRTTTGSNSPLHF,TGCGCCAGCAGCTTTAGGACAACGACAGGGAGTAATTCACCCCTCCACTTT
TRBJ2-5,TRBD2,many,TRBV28,CASSRTSGVLETQYF,TGTGCCAGCAGTCGGACTAGCGGGGTGTTGGAGACCCAGTACTTC
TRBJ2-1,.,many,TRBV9,CASSAAQGLNEQFF,TGTGCCAGCAGCGCAGCCCAGGGTCTGAATGAGCAGTTCTTC
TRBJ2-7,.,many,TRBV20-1,CSAAEREQYF,TGCAGTGCTGCTGAGAGGGAGCAGTACTTC
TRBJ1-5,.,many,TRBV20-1,CSATMGGRSNQPQHF,TGCAGTGCTACAATGGGGGGGCGCAGCAATCAGCCCCAGCATTTT
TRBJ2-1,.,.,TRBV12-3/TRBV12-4,CASSLVAGTYNEQFF,TGTGCCAGCAGTTTAGTGGCGGGGACCTACAATGAGCAGTTCTTC
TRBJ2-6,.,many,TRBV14,CASSQNRFRPGANVLTF,TGTGCCAGCAGCCAAAACAGGTTCCGGCCTGGGGCCAACGTCCTGACTTTC
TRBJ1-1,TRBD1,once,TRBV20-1,CSARAGQGEREAFF,TGCAGTGCTAGAGCTGGGCAGGGGGAGCGGGAAGCTTTCTTT
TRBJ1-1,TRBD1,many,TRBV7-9,CASSFPGQGPYAFF,TGTGCCAGCAGCTTCCCCGGACAGGGACCGTATGCTTTCTTT
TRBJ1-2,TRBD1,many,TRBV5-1,CASSLARGVADYGYTF,TGCGCCAGCAGCTTGGCCAGGGGGGTCGCGGACTATGGCTACACCTTC
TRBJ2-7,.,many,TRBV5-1,CASSLSQAEQYF,TGCGCCAGCAGCTTGAGCCAGGCAGAGCAGTACTTC
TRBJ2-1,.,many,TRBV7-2,CASSLGLSSRQFF,TGTGCCAGCAGCTTGGGGCTATCATCTCGGCAGTTCTTC
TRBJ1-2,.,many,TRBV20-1,CSARDGDKDYGYTF,TGCAGTGCTAGAGATGGGGACAAAGACTATGGCTACACCTTC
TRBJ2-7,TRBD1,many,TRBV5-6,CASSFRGQNYEQYF,TGTGCCAGCAGCTTCCGGGGACAGAACTACGAGCAGTACTTC
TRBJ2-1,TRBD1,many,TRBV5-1,CASSLGGTGQGSVGEQFF,TGCGCCAGCAGCTTGGGGGGAACCGGACAGGGTTCGGTCGGTGAGCAGTTCTTC
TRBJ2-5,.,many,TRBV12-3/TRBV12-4,CASSLRNQETQYF,TGTGCCAGCAGTTTGAGGAATCAAGAGACCCAGTACTTC
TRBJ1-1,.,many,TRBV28,CASRGGPNTEAFF,TGTGCCAGCCGCGGGGGCCCGAACACTGAAGCTTTCTTT
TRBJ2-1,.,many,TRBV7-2,CASSNTGITYNEQFF,TGTGCCAGCAGCAACACAGGGATCACCTACAATGAGCAGTTCTTC
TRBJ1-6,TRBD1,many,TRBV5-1,CASTAWTGVDNSPLHF,TGCGCCAGCACAGCTTGGACAGGGGTTGATAATTCACCCCTCCACTTT
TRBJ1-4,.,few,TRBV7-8,CASSLAGGSNEKLFF,TGTGCCAGCAGCTTAGCAGGGGGGAGTAATGAAAAACTGTTTTTT
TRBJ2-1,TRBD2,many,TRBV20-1,CSARPLAGGDNEQFF,TGCAGTGCACGCCCACTAGCGGGGGGGGACAATGAGCAGTTCTTC
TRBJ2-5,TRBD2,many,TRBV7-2,CASSLTSGAQETQYF,TGTGCCAGCAGCTTAACTAGCGGGGCTCAAGAGACCCAGTACTTC
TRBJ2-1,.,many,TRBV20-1,CSARRDKGDEQFF,TGCAGTGCTAGAAGGGACAAGGGCGATGAGCAGTTCTTC
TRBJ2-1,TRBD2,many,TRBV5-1,CASSVPSGGANEQFF,TGCGCCAGCAGCGTGCCTAGCGGGGGGGCCAATGAGCAGTTCTTC
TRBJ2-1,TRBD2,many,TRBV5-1,CASSLLAGGLNEQFF,TGCGCCAGCAGCCTCCTAGCGGGGGGCCTCAATGAGCAGTTCTTC
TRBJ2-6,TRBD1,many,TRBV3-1,CASSQPDRSGSGANVLTF,TGTGCCAGCAGCCAACCGGACAGGTCCGGCTCTGGGGCCAACGTCCTGACTTTC
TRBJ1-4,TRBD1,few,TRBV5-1,CASTSGTANEKLFF,TGCGCCAGCACCTCAGGGACAGCTAATGAAAAACTGTTTTTT
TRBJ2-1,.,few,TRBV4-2,CASSQVVYNEQFF,TGTGCCAGCAGCCAAGTCGTCTACAATGAGCAGTTCTTC
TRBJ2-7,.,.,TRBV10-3,CAISLHGTYEQYF,TGTGCCATCAGTCTCCACGGAACCTACGAGCAGTACTTC
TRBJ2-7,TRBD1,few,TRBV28,CASRTPTGFGEQYF,TGTGCCAGCAGGACACCGACAGGGTTTGGCGAGCAGTACTTC
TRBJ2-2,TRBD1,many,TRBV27,CASSLAGTGGVGELFF,TGTGCCAGCAGTTTGGCCGGGACAGGGGGCGTCGGGGAGCTGTTTTTT
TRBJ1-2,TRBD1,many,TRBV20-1,CSAKRTGVNYGYTF,TGCAGTGCTAAGAGGACAGGGGTAAACTATGGCTACACCTTC
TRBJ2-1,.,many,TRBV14,CASSRNALNEQFF,TGTGCCAGCAGCCGTAACGCCCTCAATGAGCAGTTCTTC
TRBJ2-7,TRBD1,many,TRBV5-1,CASSVQGTGYEQYF,TGCGCCAGCAGCGTACAGGGGACGGGTTACGAGCAGTACTTC
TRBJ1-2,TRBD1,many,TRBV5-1,CASSLWGQGGGYTF,TGCGCCAGCAGCTTGTGGGGACAGGGTGGAGGCTACACCTTC
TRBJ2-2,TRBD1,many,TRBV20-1,CSARGGTGESGELFF,TGCAGTGCTAGAGGGGGGACAGGGGAATCCGGGGAGCTGTTTTTT
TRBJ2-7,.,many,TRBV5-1,CASSSTPTYEQYF,TGCGCCAGCAGCTCGACACCCACCTACGAGCAGTACTTC
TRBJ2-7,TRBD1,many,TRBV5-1,CASSFTGASSYEQYF,TGCGCCAGCAGCTTTACAGGGGCAAGCTCCTACGAGCAGTACTTC